Each of the 9 T cell receptor beta chains below was sequenced from the same sample in a study of cytomegalovirus exposure and HLA in healthy donors. PCR primers comprised 60 Vbeta and 13 Jbeta primers. Generated by immunoSEQ multiplex PCR, the TCRdb table keeps only in-frame clones and is missing some. The data include approximately 150,000 clones; the top ten clones carry 1.5% to 1.8%. Sample: PBMCs. The origin of the receptors is a woman aged 35 to 49 in good health and CMV-seronegative.

The rearrangement joins TRBV27 to TRBJ1-5, with 8 bases matching TRBD1. With 2 bases clipped from V and 1 base from J, the junction kept 13 bases outside the gene matches. The germline V gene encodes CDR1 MNHEY and CDR2 SMNVEV (reference sequence). The CDR3 has 19 residues. CDR3 sequence: CASSLSLAGGAGSNQPQHF. The CDR3 nucleotides are TGTGCCAGCAGTTTAAGTCTGGCAGGGGGCGCGGGCAGCAATCAGCCCCAGCATTTT.

The chain joins TRBV6-5 to TRBJ2-5, with 8 bases identical to TRBD1. Germline V gives CDR1 MNHEY, CDR2 SVGAGI. The V and J ends lost 8 bases and 5 bases, in that order; junction bases with no gene match: 7. The length of the CDR3 is 13 residues. CDR3 protein: CASGRQGWETQYF. The CDR3 nucleotides are TGTGCCAGCGGGAGACAGGGGTGGGAGACCCAGTACTTC.

V is TRBV28 and J is TRBJ1-5; possibly TRBD1 for D (5 bases). Trimming took 5 bases from V and 2 from J, leaving 19 bases between them. The CDR3 spans 17 residues. CDR1 is MDHEN, CDR2 SYDVKM, per germline. CDR3 sequence reads: CASSPLEQAVGNQPQHF. The DNA of the CDR3 is TGTGCCAGCAGTCCGCTGGAACAGGCGGTTGGCAATCAGCCCCAGCATTTT.

This chain uses TRBV5-1 with TRBJ2-4; 12 bases match TRBD2. Germline V gene sequence: CDR1 SGHRS, CDR2 YFSETQ. This CDR3 has 18 residues. The V gene end was trimmed by 2 bases and the J gene end by 2 bases; junction bases not matched to a gene: 8. CDR3 nucleotide sequence: TGCGCCAGCAGCTTCTCTAGCGGGGGGGACCTTTCCAAAAACATTCAGTACTTC. It is translated as CASSFSSGGDLSKNIQYF.

The rearrangement joins TRBV5-1 to TRBJ1-2; D is perhaps TRBD1 (6 bases). Germline V gene data show CDR1 as SGHRS and CDR2 as YFSETQ. This CDR3 has 13 residues. V lost 4 bases and J 2 bases, leaving 9 bases between the germline ends. The CDR3 protein is CASSNRANYGYTF. In DNA form, the CDR3 reads TGCGCCAGCAGCAACAGGGCAAACTATGGCTACACCTTC.

CDR3 residues: CASSPSYKAFF. The CDR3 DNA sequence: TGTGCCAGCAGCCCGTCTTATAAAGCTTTCTTT. V gene TRBV7-3 combines with J gene TRBJ1-1; D not certain. Germline-derived CDR1 and CDR2 are SGHTA and FQGTGA. The CDR3 loop spans 11 amino acids. Trimming removed 5 bases at V and 9 bases at J, with 10 bases between.

The chain recombines TRBV10-3 with TRBJ1-2; 8 bases map to TRBD1. V lost 6 bases to trimming and J lost 4 bases; unmatched junction nucleotides: 10. The CDR3 spans 15 residues. In germline, CDR1 is ENHRY, CDR2 SYGVKD. CDR3 DNA sequence: TGTGCCATCAGAGGACAGGGATTTTATAGCTATGGCTACACCTTC. Translation: CAIRGQGFYSYGYTF.

The V and J genes are TRBV7-8 and TRBJ2-5; the D is unclear. The CDR3 has 15 amino acids. In germline, CDR1 is SGHVS, CDR2 FQNEAQ. V was clipped by 0 bases and J by 1 base, with 9 bases between them. The CDR3 DNA reads as TGTGCCAGCAGCTTAGCGCTGCGTCCCCAAGAGACCCAGTACTTC. It yields the protein CASSLALRPQETQYF.

The chain recombines TRBV13 with TRBJ1-6, with D maybe TRBD1 (5 bases). The CDR3 is made up of 15 amino acids. V was trimmed by 6 bases and J by 7 bases, leaving 16 bases between them. Germline V lookup: CDR1 PRHDT, CDR2 FYEKMQ (reference sequence). The CDR3 protein is CASRHKGQGNSPLHF. CDR3 nucleotides: TGTGCCAGCAGACACAAGGGGCAGGGAAATTCACCCCTCCACTTT.